These 17 T cell receptor beta chains were sequenced from one sample in a study of early T cells in non-severe SARS-CoV-2 infection. Via MiXCR, TCRdb re-called the 5' RACE reads, giving one row per CDR3 protein. In the table there are tens of thousands of distinct CDR3 sequences, roughly 6% of which are singletons. Sequences were obtained from whole blood. The source of these receptors is an adult who was a healthcare worker with PCR-confirmed SARS-CoV-2 infection or an uninfected control (not recorded which).

The chain joins TRBV2 to TRBJ2-1; D unresolved. The V gene's germline CDR1 is SNHLY and CDR2 FYNNEI. V lost 8 bases, J lost 5 bases, and 13 bases lay in between. The length of the CDR3 is 13 residues. The CDR3 nucleotides are TGTGCCAGCCAACCCCTCCGAGACAATGAGCAGTTCTTC. This translates into CASQPLRDNEQFF.

The chain links TRBV11-1 to TRBJ2-5; D perhaps matches TRBD2 (5 bases). Germline CDR1 is SGHAT and CDR2 is FQDESV (reference sequence). The CDR3 consists of 16 residues. V shed 5 bases and J shed 5 bases, with 21 bases lying between them. The CDR3 DNA is TGTGCCAGCAGCGTAGGGAGCGGTCCCAGGTCCGAGACCCAGTACTTC. Translated: CASSVGSGPRSETQYF.

The V call is TRBV7-8, the J call TRBJ2-2; D tentatively fits TRBD1 or TRBD2 (5 bases each). CDR3 length equals 16 residues. Trimming left V 0 bases short and J 1 base short, with 9 bases between. Germline V gene data show CDR1 as SGHVS and CDR2 as FQNEAQ. CDR3 DNA sequence: TGTGCCAGCAGCTTAGCCGGAGGACAGAACACCGGGGAGCTGTTTTTT. This encodes CASSLAGGQNTGELFF.

This clonotype was counted ten times or more. The gene calls are TRBV28 and TRBJ2-1; 8 bases align to TRBD2. This CDR3 contains 15 residues. Per germline, CDR1 MDHEN and CDR2 SYDVKM. V lost 7 bases and J lost 1; bases outside the gene matches: 6. CDR3 sequence reads: CASTSAGVSYNEQFF. In DNA form, the CDR3 reads TGTGCCAGCACCTCAGCGGGAGTGTCCTACAATGAGCAGTTCTTC. Variable domain in full (rest from reference TRBV28 and TRBJ2-1): DVKVTQSSRYLVKRTGEKVFLECVQDMDHENMFWYRQDPGLGLRLIYFSYDVKMKEKGDIPEGYSVSREKKERFSLILESASTNQTSMYLCASTSAGVSYNEQFFGPGTRLTVL.

The chain carries TRBV29-1 and TRBJ1-1, with TRBD1 matching over 7 bases. Germline CDR1 and CDR2: SQVTM and ANQGSEA. The V segment lost 7 bases and the J segment 3 bases; nucleotides outside the gene matches: 8. This CDR3 has 13 residues. The CDR3 reads CSARTGFDTEAFF. CDR3 nucleotides: TGCAGCGCTAGGACAGGTTTTGACACTGAAGCTTTCTTT. Complete variable domain (other parts from reference TRBV29-1 and TRBJ1-1): SAVISQKPSRDICQRGTSLTIQCQVDSQVTMMFWYRQQPGQSLTLIATANQGSEATYESGFVIDKFPISRPNLTFSTLTVSNMSPEDSSIYLCSARTGFDTEAFFGQGTRLTVV.

This clonotype was detected many times. The chain joins TRBV6-1 to TRBJ2-7, with no clear D. The V gene's germline CDR1 is MNHNS and CDR2 SASEGT. This CDR3 is 19 amino acids long. Deletions cut 4 bases from V and 9 bases from J, with 34 bases between. CDR3 sequence: CASSVHRTANNPTVPRQYF. Written as DNA, the CDR3 is TGTGCCAGCAGTGTACACCGCACGGCCAATAACCCCACGGTCCCACGGCAGTACTTC.

This clonotype was detected ten times or more. The chain carries TRBV29-1 and TRBJ2-1; TRBD2 is a possible D gene (6 bases). V gave up 3 bases and J gave up 5 bases, with 11 bases separating them. The CDR3 spans 13 residues. Germline V CDR1 and CDR2: SQVTM, ANQGSEA. The CDR3 region has the DNA TGCAGCGTTGACCGGGAGACAAACAATGAGCAGTTCTTC. Translated: CSVDRETNNEQFF.

Only a few counts were recorded for this clonotype. V is TRBV20-1 and J is TRBJ2-1, with 10 bases aligning to TRBD2. Per the germline V gene, CDR1 is DFQATT and CDR2 is SNEGSKA (reference sequence). CDR3 size: 16 residues. V shed 0 bases, J shed 6 bases, and the junction held 8 bases outside the gene matches. CDR3 protein: CSARDQKREGINEQFF. CDR3 nucleotide sequence: TGCAGTGCTAGAGATCAAAAGCGGGAGGGCATCAATGAGCAGTTCTTC.

There are a few counts of this clonotype. The chain recombines TRBV4-3 with TRBJ1-5; D is ambiguous. V lost 0 bases and J lost 0, with 15 bases in between. In germline, CDR1 is LGHNA, CDR2 YSLEER. The length of the CDR3 is 18 residues. CDR3 in amino acids: CASSQDPPGELSNQPQHF. The CDR3 nucleotides are TGCGCCAGCAGCCAAGATCCCCCCGGGGAGCTTAGCAATCAGCCCCAGCATTTT.

This clonotype was seen many times. The V gene is TRBV6-1, the J gene TRBJ1-5; D unclear. There are 13 residues in the CDR3. V lost 8 bases and J lost 0, with 8 bases in between. The germline V gene has CDR1 MNHNS and CDR2 SASEGT. This CDR3 reads CASVTASNQPQHF. The CDR3 DNA reads TGTGCCAGCGTTACAGCTAGCAATCAGCCCCAGCATTTT.

V and J are TRBV5-1 and TRBJ2-7; 10 bases align to TRBD1. CDR1 and CDR2 (germline): SGHRS, YFSETQ. Losses at the gene ends were 0 bases for V and 6 bases for J; bases not matched to a gene: 3. The CDR3 is 14 amino acids. Written as DNA, the CDR3 is TGCGCCAGCAGCTTGGGGACAGGGGGAGGCGAGCAGTACTTC. Translated: CASSLGTGGGEQYF.

This clonotype occurred a few times. CDR3 DNA sequence: TGCGCCAGCAGCCAAGAATTACAGTCCCTTCCTCGTGAGCAGTTCTTC. It translates to CASSQELQSLPREQFF. The chain is built from TRBV4-3 and TRBJ2-1, with D unclear. Trimming left V 0 bases short and J 9 bases short, with 18 bases between. Germline CDR1 reads LGHNA; CDR2 reads YSLEER. CDR3 length: 16 residues.

This clonotype was observed at least ten times. This chain joins TRBV20-1 and TRBJ1-1; D might be TRBD1 (6 bases). CDR3 length: 14 residues. The ends were cut back, 4 bases at V and 3 bases at J, with 15 bases in the middle. The V gene's germline CDR1 is DFQATT and CDR2 SNEGSKA (reference sequence). CDR3 region: CSATLSGADTEAFF. CDR3 in DNA: TGCAGTGCTACTCTCTCAGGGGCGGACACTGAAGCTTTCTTT.

This clonotype was seen more than once but under ten times. The chain has TRBV20-1 and TRBJ1-6; unclear D gene. CDR1 and CDR2 from the germline V gene are DFQATT and SNEGSKA (reference sequence). Trimming stripped 4 bases from V and 12 bases from J, with 19 bases between. The CDR3 is 14 amino acids. The CDR3 protein is CSATQPGSEGPLHF. The DNA of the CDR3 is TGCAGTGCTACACAACCCGGGAGCGAAGGACCCCTCCACTTT.

This clonotype was detected ten times or more. V and J are TRBV20-1 and TRBJ1-1, with 7 bases aligning to TRBD1. Germline V gene data show CDR1 as DFQATT and CDR2 as SNEGSKA (reference sequence). J was trimmed by 3 bases and V by 6 bases; bases with no gene match: 10. This CDR3 is 14 amino acids long. Here the CDR3 reads CSARTGGTDTEAFF. CDR3 nucleotide sequence: TGCAGTGCAAGGACAGGTGGAACGGACACTGAAGCTTTCTTT.

The chain recombines TRBV20-1 with TRBJ2-5; D possibly uses TRBD1 or TRBD2 (6 bases each). CDR3 length: 18 amino acids. The germline gives CDR1 DFQATT, CDR2 SNEGSKA (reference sequence). Trimming took off 0 bases at V and 1 base at J, with 21 bases between the two ends. The CDR3 DNA follows: TGCAGTGCTAGAGACTGGGCCAAGGGGGGAGCCGGCCAAGAGACCCAGTACTTC. Protein product: CSARDWAKGGAGQETQYF.

This clonotype has a count of ten or more. The chain couples TRBV6-6 to TRBJ2-4; no definite D call. Between the trimmed V and J ends, which lost 6 bases and 0 bases, there was a span of 12 bases. This CDR3 is 15 amino acids long. Germline values: CDR1 MNHNY, CDR2 SVGAGI (reference sequence). CDR3 nucleotide sequence: TGTGCCAGCAGCCCGAGGCGTACAGCCAAAAACATTCAGTACTTC. This gives the protein CASSPRRTAKNIQYF.